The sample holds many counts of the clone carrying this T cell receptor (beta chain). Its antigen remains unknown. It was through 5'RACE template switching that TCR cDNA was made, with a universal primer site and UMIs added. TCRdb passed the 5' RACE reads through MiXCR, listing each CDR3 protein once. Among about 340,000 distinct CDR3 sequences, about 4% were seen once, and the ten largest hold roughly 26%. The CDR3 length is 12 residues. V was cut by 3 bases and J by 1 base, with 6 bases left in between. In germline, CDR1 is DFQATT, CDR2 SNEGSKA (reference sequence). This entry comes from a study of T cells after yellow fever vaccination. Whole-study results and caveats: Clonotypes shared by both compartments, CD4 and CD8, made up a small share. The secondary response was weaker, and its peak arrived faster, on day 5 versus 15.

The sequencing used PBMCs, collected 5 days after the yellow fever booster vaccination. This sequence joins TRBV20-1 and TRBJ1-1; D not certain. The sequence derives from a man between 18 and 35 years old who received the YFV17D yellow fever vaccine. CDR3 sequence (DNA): TGCAGTGCTAGGTCCGGGAACACTGAAGCTTTCTTT. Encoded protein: CSARSGNTEAFF.